The entry below gives a single T cell receptor (beta chain) sequence along with its context. Its cognate antigen is unknown. The data were obtained in a study of monozygotic twins with inflammatory bowel disease. General observations from the study: Resolution of different T cell subtypes was not achieved.

This CDR3 has 14 amino acids. CDR1 and CDR2 from the germline V gene are SGHDT and YYEEEE. Donors each contributed one blood sample measuring 2 to 3 ml. Every TCR library used about 3,700 ng of total RNA. No DNA is given; TCRdb re-called the 5' RACE reads and lists each CDR3 protein once. This sample's table has roughly 160,000 distinct CDR3 sequences. The receptor was isolated from a human donor with ulcerative colitis or Crohn's disease, or a healthy co-twin of an affected twin (not recorded which). The V and J genes are TRBV5-6 and TRBJ1-5; the D call of TRBD1 rests on TCRdb alone, since no DNA is present to check it. Sequenced material: blood. Here the CDR3 reads CASSADRGDQPQHF.